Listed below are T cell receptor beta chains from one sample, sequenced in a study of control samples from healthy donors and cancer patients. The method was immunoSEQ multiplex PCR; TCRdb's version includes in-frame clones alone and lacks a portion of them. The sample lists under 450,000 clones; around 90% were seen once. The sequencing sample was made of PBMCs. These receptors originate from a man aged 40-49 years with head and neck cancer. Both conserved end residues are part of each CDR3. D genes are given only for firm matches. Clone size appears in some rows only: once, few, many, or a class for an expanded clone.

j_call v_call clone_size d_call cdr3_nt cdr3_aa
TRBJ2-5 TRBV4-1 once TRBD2 TGCGCCAGCAGCCCTAAGGCTAGCGGGAGGGCCGGGGAGACCCAGTACTTC CASSPKASGRAGETQYF
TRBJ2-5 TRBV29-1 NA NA TGCAGCGTTGACCCTTTTAAGGAGACCCAGTACTTC CSVDPFKETQYF
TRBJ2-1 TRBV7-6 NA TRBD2 TGTGCCAGCAGCTTAGGGACTAGCGGGAGGTACAATGAGCAGTTCTTC CASSLGTSGRYNEQFF
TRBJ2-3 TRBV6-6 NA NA TGTGCCAGTACGTCTTCTGGGAGCTCAGATACGCAGTATTTT CASTSSGSSDTQYF
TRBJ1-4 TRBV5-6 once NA TGTGCCAGCAAACCAGGGGATGAAAAACTGTTTTTT CASKPGDEKLFF
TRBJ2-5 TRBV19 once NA TGTGCCAGTAGTATAAGGGCAGTGGGACAAGAGACCCAGTACTTC CASSIRAVGQETQYF
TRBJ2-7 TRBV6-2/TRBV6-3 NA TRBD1 TGTGCCAGCATCCCGGGACAGGGTACGAGCTACGAGCAGTACTTC CASIPGQGTSYEQYF
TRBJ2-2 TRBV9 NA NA TGTGCCAGCAGCGTCTCCAGTGGGGAGCTGTTTTTT CASSVSSGELFF
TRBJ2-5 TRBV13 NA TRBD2 TGTGCCAGCAGCTCCCCTAGCGGGGAGTCGGGAGGAGAGACCCAGTACTTC CASSSPSGESGGETQYF
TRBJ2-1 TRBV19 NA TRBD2 TGTGCCAGTAGTGTAACTAGCGGGCCTTACAATGAGCAGTTCTTC CASSVTSGPYNEQFF
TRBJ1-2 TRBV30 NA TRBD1 TGTGCCTGGATCCGCAGGGGGGATATCTATGGCTACACCTTC CAWIRRGDIYGYTF
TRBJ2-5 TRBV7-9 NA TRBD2 TGTGCCAGCAGCCCGGGGGGAGGTGAGACCCAGTACTTC CASSPGGGETQYF
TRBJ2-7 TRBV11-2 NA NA TGTGCCAGCAGCTTAGGGTGGAGACTAGTATTTTCCTACGAGCAGTACTTC CASSLGWRLVFSYEQYF
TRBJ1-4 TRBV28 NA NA TGTGCCAGCAGTTCACCGACTCCAGAAGGTGAAAAACTGTTTTTT CASSSPTPEGEKLFF
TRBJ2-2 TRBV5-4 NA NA TGTGCCAGCAGCTTACCATTGACAGAGAACACCGGGGAGCTGTTTTTT CASSLPLTENTGELFF